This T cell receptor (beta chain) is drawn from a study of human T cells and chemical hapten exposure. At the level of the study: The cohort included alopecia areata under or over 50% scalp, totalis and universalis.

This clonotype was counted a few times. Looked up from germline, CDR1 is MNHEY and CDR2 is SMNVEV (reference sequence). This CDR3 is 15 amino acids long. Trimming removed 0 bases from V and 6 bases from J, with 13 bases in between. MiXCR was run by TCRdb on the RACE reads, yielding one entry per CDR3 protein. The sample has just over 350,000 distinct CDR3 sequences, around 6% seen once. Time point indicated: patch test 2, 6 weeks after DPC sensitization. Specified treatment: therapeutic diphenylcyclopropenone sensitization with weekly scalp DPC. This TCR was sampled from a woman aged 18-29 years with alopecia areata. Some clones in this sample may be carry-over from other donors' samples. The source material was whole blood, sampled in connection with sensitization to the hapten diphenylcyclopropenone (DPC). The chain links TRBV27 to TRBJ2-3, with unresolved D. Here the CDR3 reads CASSLSFLGEDTQYF. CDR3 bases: TGTGCCAGCAGTTTATCCTTTCTAGGCGAGGATACGCAGTATTTT.